These 20 T cell receptor beta chains share one sample of origin, sequenced in a study of blood T cell repertoires in COVID-19. Here immunoSEQ multiplex PCR was the method, and the copy in TCRdb shows in-frame clones only, minus some. The sample lists under 20,000 clones; more than 65% were seen once. What was sequenced was peripheral blood. These receptor sequences come from a human donor in a cohort sampled during active COVID-19.

The CDR3 DNA reads as TGCGCCAGCAGCCCGTCCACGAGCGGCGAGCAGTACTTC. It yields the protein CASSPSTSGEQYF. The rearrangement joins TRBV5-1 to TRBJ2-7; perhaps TRBD2 as D (5 bases). This CDR3 has 13 amino acids. V dropped 4 bases and J dropped 6 bases, with 14 bases sitting between them. Germline V lookup: CDR1 SGHRS, CDR2 YFSETQ.

Worth noting for this clone: Sequence at one end of the junction differs from germline and may be a read error. V gene TRBV27 combines with J gene TRBJ1-1; the D is unclear. CDR3 length: 17 amino acids. Per the germline V gene, CDR1 is MNHEY and CDR2 is SMNVEV (reference sequence). The CDR3 sequence: CASAPRHGARAGTEAFF. The DNA of the CDR3 is TGTGCCAGCGCCCCACGACACGGAGCGCGAGCGGGCACTGAGGCTTTCTTT.

The chain employs TRBV10-3 and TRBJ2-3; 10 bases map to TRBD2. Germline V gene data show CDR1 as ENHRY and CDR2 as SYGVKD. V gave up 3 bases and J gave up 3 bases; unmatched junction bases: 15. The CDR3 contains 19 residues. The CDR3 reads CAISEERPGLAISTDTQYF. The CDR3 bases are TGTGCCATCAGTGAAGAAAGACCGGGACTAGCGATTAGTACAGATACGCAGTATTTT.

V gene TRBV5-6 combines with J gene TRBJ2-7; weak D call: TRBD2 (5 bases). Germline V gives CDR1 SGHDT, CDR2 YYEEEE. The length of the CDR3 is 15 residues. The ends were cut back, 4 bases at V and 3 bases at J, with 17 bases in the middle. The CDR3 protein is CASSPTGNRGYEQYF. In nucleotides, the CDR3 is TGTGCCAGCAGCCCAACGGGAAACCGGGGCTACGAGCAGTACTTC.

The genes are TRBV6-2 or TRBV6-3 and TRBJ1-2, with TRBD1 matching over 7 bases. The CDR3 covers 16 residues. Germline CDR1 reads MNHEY; CDR2 reads SVGEGT. J lost 4 bases, V lost 4 bases, and 12 bases had no gene match. This CDR3 reads CASSSPRLAGGYGYTF. DNA of the CDR3: TGTGCCAGCAGTTCGCCCCGTTTGGCAGGGGGCTATGGCTACACCTTC.

This clone has more than one count but fewer than ten. Distinct nucleotide sequences in the sample also encode this CDR3. The rearrangement uses TRBV7-3 and TRBJ2-1; TRBD2 aligns across 8 bases. V was pared by 5 bases and J by 8 bases, with 8 bases of the junction left unmatched. Germline V CDR1 and CDR2: SGHTA, FQGTGA. The CDR3 extends over 14 amino acids. CDR3 DNA: TGTGCCAGCAGCGTCGGGGGGGCGGTCGATGAGCAGTTCTTC. It codes for CASSVGGAVDEQFF.

Note on this clone: The same CDR3 can be traced to other DNA sequences in this sample. V and J are TRBV2 and TRBJ1-2; 11 bases are a match to TRBD1. CDR1 and CDR2 from the germline V gene are SNHLY and FYNNEI. The length of the CDR3 is 17 residues. Trimming removed 3 bases from V and 7 bases from J; junction bases left unmatched: 13. CDR3 loop: CASSETVPGQGVGGYTF. DNA of the CDR3: TGTGCCAGCAGTGAGACAGTACCGGGACAGGGGGTGGGTGGCTACACCTTC.

The J gene is TRBJ2-1, the V gene TRBV3-1 (or the pseudogene TRBV3-2); the D is unclear. V lost 0 bases to trimming and J lost 4 bases, with 7 bases between them. The germline V gene encodes CDR1 LGHDT and CDR2 YNNKEL (reference sequence). The CDR3 length is 14 residues. CDR3 region: CASSQDPRYNEQFF. The DNA for the CDR3 is TGTGCCAGCAGCCAAGATCCCCGTTACAATGAGCAGTTCTTC.

This clone came up once. The chain has TRBV7-2 and TRBJ1-1, with D possibly being TRBD1 (6 bases). The CDR3 loop spans 16 amino acids. CDR1 and CDR2 from the germline V gene are SGHTA and FQGNSA. Trimming left V 4 bases short and J 3 bases short, with 18 bases between. CDR3 amino acids: CASSSRTQGTDTEAFF. CDR3 nucleotide sequence: TGTGCCAGCAGCTCTCGGACTCAGGGGACGGACACTGAAGCTTTCTTT.

This sequence joins TRBV9 and TRBJ2-5; 10 bases align to TRBD2. Germline-derived CDR1 and CDR2 are SGDLS and YYNGEE. The CDR3 consists of 15 residues. V lost 1 base to trimming and J lost 5 bases; unmatched junction nucleotides: 5. CDR3 coding DNA: TGTGCCAGCAGCGTAAGCGGGGGGGCCAGGGAGACCCAGTACTTC. Translating gives CASSVSGGARETQYF.

This chain's CDR3 is CASSTRQVSGNTIYF. In DNA form, the CDR3 reads TGTGCCAGCAGCACTAGACAAGTCTCTGGAAACACCATATATTTT. The chain combines TRBV25-1 with TRBJ1-3; no definite D call. V was shortened by 6 bases and J by 0 bases, with 12 bases between the two germline ends. The CDR3 totals 15 residues. The V gene's germline CDR1 is MGHDK and CDR2 SYGVNS.

The CDR3 here is CASSLGLPEQGRTGELFF. CDR3 DNA sequence: TGTGCCAGCAGCTTAGGGCTTCCGGAACAGGGTAGAACCGGGGAGCTGTTTTTT. The rearrangement uses TRBV7-6 and TRBJ2-2, with TRBD1 as a possible D gene (6 bases). V gave up 1 base and J gave up 5 bases, with 20 bases separating them. CDR3 length: 18 amino acids. The germline CDR1 and CDR2 sequences are SGHVS and FNYEAQ.

The chain has TRBV3-1 (or the pseudogene TRBV3-2) and TRBJ2-3; the D is unclear. CDR1 and CDR2 (germline): LGHDT, YNNKEL (reference sequence). CDR3 size: 15 residues. The V end was cut by 4 bases, the J end by 6 bases, with 17 bases between. For the CDR3, the DNA is TGTGCCAGCAGCCTCCAGCAGGATCGTCGGGATACGCAGTATTTT. As protein: CASSLQQDRRDTQYF.

This clone was counted a few times. This chain connects TRBV4-1 to TRBJ2-7, with 10 positions matching TRBD2. CDR3 length: 15 residues. J lost 3 bases, V lost 1 base, and 3 bases had no gene match. Germline CDR1 MGHRA, CDR2 YSYEKL. The CDR3 nucleotides are TGCGCCAGCAGCCAAGGGACTAGCGGAATCTACGAGCAGTACTTC. Translating it yields CASSQGTSGIYEQYF.

The rearrangement joins TRBV6-5 to TRBJ1-1, with D possibly TRBD1 on 5 matching bases. The CDR3 consists of 13 residues. Germline assignment: CDR1 MNHEY and CDR2 SVGAGI. Between the trimmed V and J ends, which lost 6 bases and 5 bases, there was a span of 13 bases. The CDR3, as DNA: TGTGCCAGCAGCCGCGACAGTGGGACTGAAGCTTTCTTT. This sequence encodes CASSRDSGTEAFF.

DNA of the CDR3: TGCAGCGCGGCACATGGGACAGGGACTAGGTACGAGCAGTACTTC. Its protein product is CSAAHGTGTRYEQYF. J is TRBJ2-7 and V is TRBV29-1; a possible D gene is TRBD1 (9 bases). From germline, CDR1 is SQVTM and CDR2 ANQGSEA. The length of the CDR3 is 15 residues. Trimming cost V 7 bases and J 4 bases, with 23 bases left between them.

This clone appeared a single time. The gene calls are TRBV19 and TRBJ2-2; 11 bases line up with TRBD2. With V trimmed by 2 bases and J by 5 bases, 4 bases remained unmatched. The CDR3 has 16 residues. Germline lookup yields CDR1 LNHDA and CDR2 SQIVND (reference sequence). CDR3 sequence: CASSIRLAGGTGELFF. The CDR3 DNA reads TGTGCCAGTAGTATAAGGCTAGCGGGAGGTACCGGGGAGCTGTTTTTT.

V and J are TRBV19 and TRBJ2-2; TRBD1 aligns across 9 bases. This CDR3 contains 17 residues. Per the germline V gene, CDR1 is LNHDA and CDR2 is SQIVND (reference sequence). Trimming took 7 bases from V and 1 from J; bases not matched to a gene: 10. In DNA form, the CDR3 reads TGTGCCAGTACCGGGACAGGGTTGCCTGGGAACACCGGGGAGCTGTTTTTT. This sequence encodes CASTGTGLPGNTGELFF. Together with reference TRBV19 and TRBJ2-2, the CDR3 gives the full variable domain: DGGITQSPKYLFRKEGQNVTLSCEQNLNHDAMYWYRQDPGQGLRLIYYSQIVNDFQKGDIAEGYSVSREKKESFPLTVTSAQKNPTAFYLCASTGTGLPGNTGELFFGEGSRLTVL.

This chain connects TRBV5-4 to TRBJ2-5; a possible D gene is TRBD1 (7 bases). Germline CDR1 is SGHNT and CDR2 is YYREEE (reference sequence). The CDR3 consists of 18 residues. With 4 bases removed from V and 0 bases from J, the gap between germline ends came to 22 bases. In DNA form, the CDR3 reads TGTGCCAGCAGCAATAAAGGGGGCGGCGGGGATTACCAAGAGACCCAGTACTTC. This codes for CASSNKGGGGDYQETQYF.

The chain couples TRBV7-2 to TRBJ2-5, with a possible D match to TRBD1 (6 bases). Trimming took 1 base from V and 4 from J, leaving 13 bases between them. The germline V gene encodes CDR1 SGHTA and CDR2 FQGNSA. The CDR3 loop spans 15 amino acids. The CDR3 loop is CASSLDPGAGETQYF. CDR3 DNA sequence: TGTGCCAGCAGCTTAGACCCAGGGGCAGGAGAGACCCAGTACTTC. Supplemented by reference TRBV7-2 and TRBJ2-5, the full variable domain reads GAGVSQSPSNKVTEKGKDVELRCDPISGHTALYWYRQSLGQGLEFLIYFQGNSAPDKSGLPSDRFSAERTGGSVSTLTIQRTQQEDSAVYLCASSLDPGAGETQYFGPGTRLLVL.